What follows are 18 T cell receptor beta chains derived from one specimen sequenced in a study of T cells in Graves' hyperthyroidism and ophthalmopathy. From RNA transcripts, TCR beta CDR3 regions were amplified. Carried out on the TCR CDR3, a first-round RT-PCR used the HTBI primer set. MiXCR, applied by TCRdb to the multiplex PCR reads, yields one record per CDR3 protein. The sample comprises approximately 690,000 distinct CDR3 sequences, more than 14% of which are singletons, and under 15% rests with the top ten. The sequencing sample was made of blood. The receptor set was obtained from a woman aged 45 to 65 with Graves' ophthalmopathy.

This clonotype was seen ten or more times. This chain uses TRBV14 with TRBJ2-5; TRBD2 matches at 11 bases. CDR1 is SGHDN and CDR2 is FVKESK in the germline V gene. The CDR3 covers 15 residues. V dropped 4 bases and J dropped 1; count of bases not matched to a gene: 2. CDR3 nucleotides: TGTGCCAGCAGCCGTACTAGCGGGAGCCAAGAGACCCAGTACTTC. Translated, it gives CASSRTSGSQETQYF.

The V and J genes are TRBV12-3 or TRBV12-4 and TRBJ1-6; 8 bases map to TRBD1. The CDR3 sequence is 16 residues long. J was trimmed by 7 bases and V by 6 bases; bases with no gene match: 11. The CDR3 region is CASRPSVTGANSPLHF. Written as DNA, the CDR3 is TGTGCCAGCAGACCCTCCGTGACAGGGGCCAATTCACCCCTCCACTTT.

The CDR3 region is CASSPQVGEEQYF. Written as DNA, the CDR3 is TGTGCCAGCTCACCCCAGGTAGGGGAGGAGCAGTACTTC. The chain employs TRBV18 and TRBJ2-7; D may match TRBD1 or TRBD2 (5 bases each). Trimming took 3 bases from V and 7 from J, leaving 13 bases between them. The CDR3 is made up of 13 amino acids. Per germline, CDR1 KGHSH and CDR2 LQKENI.

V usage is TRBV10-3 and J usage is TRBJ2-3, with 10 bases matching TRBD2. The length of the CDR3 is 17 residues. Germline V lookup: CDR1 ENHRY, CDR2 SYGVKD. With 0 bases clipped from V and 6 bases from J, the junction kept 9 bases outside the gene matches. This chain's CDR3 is CAISESPSGRGGDTQYF. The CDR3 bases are TGTGCCATCAGTGAGTCTCCTAGCGGGAGAGGAGGTGATACGCAGTATTTT.

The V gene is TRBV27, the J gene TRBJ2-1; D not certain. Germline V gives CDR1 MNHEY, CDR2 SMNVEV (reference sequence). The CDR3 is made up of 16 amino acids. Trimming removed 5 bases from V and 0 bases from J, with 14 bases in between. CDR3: CASSPPGRPSYNEQFF. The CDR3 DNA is TGTGCCAGCAGTCCCCCAGGCCGACCCTCCTACAATGAGCAGTTCTTC.

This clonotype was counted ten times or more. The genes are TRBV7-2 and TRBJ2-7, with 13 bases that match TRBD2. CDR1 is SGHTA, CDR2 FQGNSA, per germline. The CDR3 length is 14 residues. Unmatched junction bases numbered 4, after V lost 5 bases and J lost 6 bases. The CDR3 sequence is CASSTGTSGIEQYF. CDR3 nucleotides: TGTGCCAGCAGCACCGGGACTAGCGGGATCGAGCAGTACTTC.

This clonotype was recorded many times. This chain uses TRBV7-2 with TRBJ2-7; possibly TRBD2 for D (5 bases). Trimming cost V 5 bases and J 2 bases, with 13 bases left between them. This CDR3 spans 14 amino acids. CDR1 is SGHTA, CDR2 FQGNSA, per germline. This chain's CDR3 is CASSPYGSAYEQYF. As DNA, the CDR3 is TGTGCCAGCAGCCCGTATGGGAGCGCCTACGAGCAGTACTTC.

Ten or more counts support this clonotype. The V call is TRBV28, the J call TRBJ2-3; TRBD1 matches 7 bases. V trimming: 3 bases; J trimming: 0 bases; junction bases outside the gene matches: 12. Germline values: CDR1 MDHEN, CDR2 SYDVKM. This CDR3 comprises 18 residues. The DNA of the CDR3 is TGTGCCAGCAGTTTTAGGGACAGAGTCGGGGCTAGCACAGATACGCAGTATTTT. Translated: CASSFRDRVGASTDTQYF.

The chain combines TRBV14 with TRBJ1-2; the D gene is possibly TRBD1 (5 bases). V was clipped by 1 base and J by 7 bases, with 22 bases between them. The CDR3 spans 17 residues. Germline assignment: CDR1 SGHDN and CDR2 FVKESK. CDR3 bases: TGTGCCAGCAGCCAAGGCATGTGGGGGACCCCCCCCTCTGGCTACACCTTC. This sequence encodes CASSQGMWGTPPSGYTF.

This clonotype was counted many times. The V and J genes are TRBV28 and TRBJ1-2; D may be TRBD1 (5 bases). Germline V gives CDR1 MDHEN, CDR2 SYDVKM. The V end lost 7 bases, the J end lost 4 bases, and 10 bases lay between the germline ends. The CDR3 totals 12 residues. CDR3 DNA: TGTGCCAGCAATGCAGGGCTCTATGGCTACACCTTC. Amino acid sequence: CASNAGLYGYTF.

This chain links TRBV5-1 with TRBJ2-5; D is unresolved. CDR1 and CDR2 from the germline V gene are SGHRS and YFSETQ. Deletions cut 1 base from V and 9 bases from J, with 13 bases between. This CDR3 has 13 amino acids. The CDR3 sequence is CASSLTEVGSQYF. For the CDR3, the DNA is TGCGCCAGCAGCTTGACAGAGGTTGGGTCCCAGTACTTC.

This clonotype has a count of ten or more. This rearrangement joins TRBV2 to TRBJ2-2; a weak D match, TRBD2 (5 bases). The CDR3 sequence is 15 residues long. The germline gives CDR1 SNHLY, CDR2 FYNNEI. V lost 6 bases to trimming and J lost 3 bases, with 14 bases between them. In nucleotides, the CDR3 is TGTGCCAGCAGATACCAGGACTTGGACACCGGGGAGCTGTTTTTT. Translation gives CASRYQDLDTGELFF.

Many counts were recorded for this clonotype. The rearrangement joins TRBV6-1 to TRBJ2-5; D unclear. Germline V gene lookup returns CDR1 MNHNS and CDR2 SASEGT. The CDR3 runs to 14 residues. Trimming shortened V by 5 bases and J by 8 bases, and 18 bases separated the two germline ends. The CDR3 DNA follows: TGTGCCAGCAGTTATTATACAGATTACGCAACCCAGTACTTC. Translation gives CASSYYTDYATQYF.

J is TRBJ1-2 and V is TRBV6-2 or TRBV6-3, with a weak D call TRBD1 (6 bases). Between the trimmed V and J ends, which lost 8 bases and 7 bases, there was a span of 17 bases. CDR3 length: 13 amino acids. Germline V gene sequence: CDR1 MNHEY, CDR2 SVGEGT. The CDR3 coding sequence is TGTGCCAGCCAGGCCGTACAGGGCTCTGGCTACACCTTC. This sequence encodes CASQAVQGSGYTF.

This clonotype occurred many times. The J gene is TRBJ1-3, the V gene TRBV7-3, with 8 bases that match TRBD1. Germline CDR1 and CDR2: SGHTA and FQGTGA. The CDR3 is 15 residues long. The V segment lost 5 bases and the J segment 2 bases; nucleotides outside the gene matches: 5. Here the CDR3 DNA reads TGTGCCAGCAGCAAGGACAGGGAGCCTGGAAACACCATATATTTT. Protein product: CASSKDREPGNTIYF.

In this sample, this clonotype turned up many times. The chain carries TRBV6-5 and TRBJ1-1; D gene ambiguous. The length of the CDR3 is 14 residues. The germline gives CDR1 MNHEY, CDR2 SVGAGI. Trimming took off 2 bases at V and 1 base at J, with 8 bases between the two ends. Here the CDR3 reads CASSYTDKNTEAFF. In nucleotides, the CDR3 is TGTGCCAGCAGTTACACCGATAAGAACACTGAAGCTTTCTTT.

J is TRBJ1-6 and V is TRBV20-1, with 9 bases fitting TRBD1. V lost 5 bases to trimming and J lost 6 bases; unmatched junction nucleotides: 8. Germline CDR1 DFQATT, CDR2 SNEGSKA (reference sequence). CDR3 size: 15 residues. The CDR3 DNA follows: TGCAGTGCTGCGACAGGGGGATTTGTTAATTCACCCCTCCACTTT. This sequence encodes CSAATGGFVNSPLHF.

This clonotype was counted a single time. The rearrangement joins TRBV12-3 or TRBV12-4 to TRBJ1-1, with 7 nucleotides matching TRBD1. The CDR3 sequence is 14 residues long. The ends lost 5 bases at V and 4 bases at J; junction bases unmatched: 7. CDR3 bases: TGTGCCAGCAGTAACCCGGGGACAGCCACTGAAGCTTTCTTT. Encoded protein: CASSNPGTATEAFF.